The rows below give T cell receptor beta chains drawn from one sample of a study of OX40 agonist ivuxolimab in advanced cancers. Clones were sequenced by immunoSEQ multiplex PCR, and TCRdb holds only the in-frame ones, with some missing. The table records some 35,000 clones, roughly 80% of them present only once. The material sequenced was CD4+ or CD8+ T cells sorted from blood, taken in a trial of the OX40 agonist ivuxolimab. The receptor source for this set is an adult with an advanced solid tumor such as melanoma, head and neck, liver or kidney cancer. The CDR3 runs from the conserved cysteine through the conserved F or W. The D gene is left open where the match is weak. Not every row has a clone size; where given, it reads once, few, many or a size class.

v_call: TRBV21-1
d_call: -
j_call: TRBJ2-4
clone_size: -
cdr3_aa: CASSKRGGGLAKNIQYF
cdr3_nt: TGTGCCAGCAGCAAAAGAGGGGGGGGACTAGCCAAAAACATTCAGTACTTC

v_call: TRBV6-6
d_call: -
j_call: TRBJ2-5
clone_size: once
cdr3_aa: CATRRVRQETQYF
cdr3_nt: TGTGCTACCAGGAGGGTCAGACAAGAGACCCAGTACTTC

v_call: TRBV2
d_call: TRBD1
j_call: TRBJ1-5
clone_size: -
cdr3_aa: CASSEWPTGGGQPQHF
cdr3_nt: TGTGCCAGCAGTGAATGGCCTACAGGGGGGGGTCAGCCCCAGCATTTT

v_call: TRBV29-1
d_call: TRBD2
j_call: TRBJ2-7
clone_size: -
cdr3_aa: CSVEDVWGGEPSYEQYF
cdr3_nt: TGCAGCGTTGAAGATGTCTGGGGGGGGGAACCCTCCTACGAGCAGTACTTC

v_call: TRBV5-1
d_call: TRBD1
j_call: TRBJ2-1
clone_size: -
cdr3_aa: CASSFRTGDFSYNEQFF
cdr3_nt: TGCGCCAGCAGCTTCCGGACAGGTGACTTCTCCTACAATGAGCAGTTCTTC

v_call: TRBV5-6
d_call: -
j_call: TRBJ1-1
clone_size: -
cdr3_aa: CASSHGGGRKAFF
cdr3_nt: TGTGCCAGCAGCCACGGGGGAGGGAGGAAAGCTTTCTTT

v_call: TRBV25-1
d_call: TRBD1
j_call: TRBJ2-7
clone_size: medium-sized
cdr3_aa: CASSEEQGAYEQYF
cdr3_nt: TGTGCCAGCAGTGAGGAGCAGGGGGCCTACGAGCAGTACTTC

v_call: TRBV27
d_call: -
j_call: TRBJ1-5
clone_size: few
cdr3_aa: CASSLVGVSNQPQHF
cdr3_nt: TGTGCCAGCAGTTTAGTCGGGGTCTCCAATCAGCCCCAGCATTTT

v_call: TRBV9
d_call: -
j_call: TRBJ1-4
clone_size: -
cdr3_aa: CASSVGRGATNEKLFF
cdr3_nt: TGTGCCAGCAGCGTAGGGAGGGGTGCAACTAATGAAAAACTGTTTTTT

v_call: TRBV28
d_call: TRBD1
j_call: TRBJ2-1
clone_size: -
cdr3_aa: CASRRTGGGQFF
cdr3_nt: TGTGCCAGCAGGCGGACAGGGGGCGGGCAGTTCTTC

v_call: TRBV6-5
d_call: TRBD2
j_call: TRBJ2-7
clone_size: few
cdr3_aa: CASSYSASGAYEQYF
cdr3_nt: TGTGCCAGCAGTTACTCCGCTAGCGGTGCCTACGAGCAGTACTTC

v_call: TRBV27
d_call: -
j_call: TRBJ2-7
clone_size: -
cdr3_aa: CASSSDRMREQYF
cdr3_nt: TGTGCCAGCAGTTCTGACAGGATGAGGGAGCAGTACTTC

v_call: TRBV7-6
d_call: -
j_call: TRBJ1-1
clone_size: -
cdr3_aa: CASSPGPRTEAFF
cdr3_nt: TGTGCCAGCAGCCCGGGCCCCCGTACTGAAGCTTTCTTT

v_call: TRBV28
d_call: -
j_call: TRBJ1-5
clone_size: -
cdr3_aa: CASQPQGYSNQPQHF
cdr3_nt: TGTGCCAGCCAACCCCAGGGTTATAGCAATCAGCCCCAGCATTTT

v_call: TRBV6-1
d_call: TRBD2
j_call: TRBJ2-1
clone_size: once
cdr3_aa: CASISGTSGSEEQFF
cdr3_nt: TGTGCCAGCATCTCCGGGACTAGCGGGAGTGAGGAGCAGTTCTTC

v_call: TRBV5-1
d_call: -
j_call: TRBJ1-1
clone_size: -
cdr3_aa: CASSLNQGNTEAFF
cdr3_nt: TGCGCCAGCAGCTTGAATCAGGGGAACACTGAAGCTTTCTTT

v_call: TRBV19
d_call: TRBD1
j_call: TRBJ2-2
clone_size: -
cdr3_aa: CATQFRQGTGELFF
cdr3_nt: TGTGCCACCCAGTTCCGACAGGGGACCGGGGAGCTGTTTTTT

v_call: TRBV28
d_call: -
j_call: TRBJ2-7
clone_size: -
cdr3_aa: CATQAGAYEQYF
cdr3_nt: TGTGCCACCCAGGCAGGTGCCTACGAGCAGTACTTC

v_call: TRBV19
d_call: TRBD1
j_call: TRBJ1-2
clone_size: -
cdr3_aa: CASSPSVTGRANYGYTF
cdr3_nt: TGTGCCAGTAGTCCATCCGTGACAGGGAGGGCTAACTATGGCTACACCTTC

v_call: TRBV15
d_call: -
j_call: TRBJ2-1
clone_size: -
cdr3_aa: CATSRMGRSLYNEQFF
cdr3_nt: TGTGCCACCAGCAGAATGGGCCGGTCCCTTTACAATGAGCAGTTCTTC

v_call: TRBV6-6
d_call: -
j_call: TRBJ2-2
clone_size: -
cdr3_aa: CASSYSPGGGTGELFF
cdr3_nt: TGTGCCAGCAGTTACTCGCCCGGGGGCGGAACCGGGGAGCTGTTTTTT

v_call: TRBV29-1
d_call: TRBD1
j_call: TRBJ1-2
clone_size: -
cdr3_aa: CSANEGGGYTF
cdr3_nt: TGCAGCGCAAACGAAGGGGGCGGCTACACCTTC

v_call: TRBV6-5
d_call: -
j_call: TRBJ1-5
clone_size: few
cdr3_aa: CASSSMGQPQHF
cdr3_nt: TGTGCCAGCAGTTCGATGGGGCAGCCCCAGCATTTT

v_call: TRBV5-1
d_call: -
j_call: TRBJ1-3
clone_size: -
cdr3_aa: CASSPQGGGNTIYF
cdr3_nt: TGCGCCAGCAGCCCCCAGGGCGGTGGAAACACCATATATTTT

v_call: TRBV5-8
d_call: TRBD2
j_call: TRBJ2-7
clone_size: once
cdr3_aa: CASSSWAREAYEQYF
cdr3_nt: TGTGCCAGCAGCTCCTGGGCCCGGGAGGCCTACGAGCAGTACTTC